These 21 T cell receptor beta chains were sequenced from one sample in a study of blood T cell repertoires in COVID-19. TCRdb keeps only in-frame clones here, not all; method: immunoSEQ multiplex PCR. The sample holds roughly 120,000 clones, less than 95% seen once. The source material was peripheral blood. The source of these receptors is a human donor with active COVID-19. The donor label of this sample is uncertain.

The chain joins TRBV4-3 to TRBJ2-5; no definite D call. Trimming took 2 bases from V and 1 from J, leaving 5 bases between them. The CDR3 totals 13 residues. Germline V CDR1 and CDR2: LGHNA, YSLEER. CDR3 loop: CASSQLLQETQYF. CDR3 nucleotides: TGCGCCAGCAGCCAATTACTCCAAGAGACCCAGTACTTC.

The chain is built from TRBV6-5 and TRBJ2-5; TRBD2 matches 9 bases. The CDR3 extends over 14 amino acids. The junction had 2 bases not matched to a gene; V was cut back by 5 bases and J by 1 base. Per the germline V gene, CDR1 is MNHEY and CDR2 is SVGAGI. CDR3 amino acids: CASSLAGLQETQYF. The DNA for the CDR3 is TGTGCCAGCAGTCTAGCGGGGCTCCAAGAGACCCAGTACTTC.

This chain uses TRBV5-1 with TRBJ1-6, with 7 bases that match TRBD1. V was clipped by 0 bases and J by 7 bases; unmatched bases: 4. CDR3 length: 15 amino acids. CDR1 is SGHRS, CDR2 YFSETQ, per germline. CDR3 sequence reads: CASSLGGRGNSPLHF. CDR3 coding DNA: TGCGCCAGCAGCTTGGGTGGCAGGGGGAATTCACCCCTCCACTTT.

The chain carries TRBV19 and TRBJ1-4; D uncertain. CDR1 and CDR2 from the germline V gene are LNHDA and SQIVND (reference sequence). This CDR3 spans 16 amino acids. With 9 bases removed from V and 0 bases from J, the gap between germline ends came to 17 bases. The CDR3 region has the DNA TGTGCCAGCAATCCCTCCAGGCTTGCAACTAATGAAAAACTGTTTTTT. This translates into CASNPSRLATNEKLFF.

The chain carries TRBV5-1 and TRBJ2-1; 11 positions agree with TRBD2. V lost 4 bases, J lost 0 bases, and 9 bases stayed unmatched. Germline V lookup: CDR1 SGHRS, CDR2 YFSETQ. CDR3 length: 18 amino acids. CDR3 region: CASSLLGTSGSSYNEQFF. The CDR3 coding sequence is TGCGCCAGCAGCCTACTCGGGACTAGCGGTAGCTCCTACAATGAGCAGTTCTTC.

The chain has TRBV6-5 and TRBJ2-5; D is perhaps TRBD2 (7 bases). The length of the CDR3 is 12 residues. Trimming stripped 8 bases from V and 5 bases from J, with 12 bases between. Germline V gene data show CDR1 as MNHEY and CDR2 as SVGAGI. The CDR3 DNA follows: TGTGCCAGCTGGAGGGGGGGCGAGACCCAGTACTTC. Its protein is CASWRGGETQYF.

The sample holds one count of this clone. At one boundary the junction diverges from the germline segment, which might be a read error. The V call is TRBV30, the J call TRBJ1-1, with a weak D call TRBD1 (6 bases). The CDR3 sequence is 12 residues long. Germline CDR1 and CDR2: GTSNPN and SVGIG (reference sequence). This chain's CDR3 is CAWSPRDTEAFF. For the CDR3, the DNA is TGTGCCTGGAGCCCTCGGGACACCGAAGCTTTCTTT.

The V and J genes are TRBV7-9 and TRBJ2-7; D is possibly TRBD1 (6 bases). The germline CDR1 and CDR2 sequences are SEHNR and FQNEAQ (reference sequence). The V and J ends lost 1 base and 0 bases respectively, with 13 bases between them. There are 16 residues in the CDR3. The CDR3, as DNA: TGTGCCAGCAGCTTAGGGGGGCCTACTAGCTCCTACGAGCAGTACTTC. Its translation: CASSLGGPTSSYEQYF.

The CDR3 region is CASSQVQGNNSPLHF. The CDR3 DNA is TGTGCCAGCAGCCAAGTCCAGGGGAATAATTCACCCCTCCACTTT. This chain uses TRBV3-1 (or the pseudogene TRBV3-2) with TRBJ1-6; TRBD1 is a possible D gene (6 bases). This CDR3 is built from 15 residues. V was shortened by 1 base and J by 5 bases, with 9 bases between the two germline ends. Germline CDR1 reads LGHDT; CDR2 reads YNNKEL (reference sequence).

V is TRBV19 and J is TRBJ2-7; 8 bases map to TRBD1. There are 13 residues in the CDR3. Germline values: CDR1 LNHDA, CDR2 SQIVND (reference sequence). The ends lost 6 bases at V and 1 base at J; junction bases unmatched: 2. The CDR3 loop reads CASRGQGSYEQYF. The CDR3 region has the DNA TGTGCCAGTAGAGGACAGGGTTCCTACGAGCAGTACTTC.

This clone was seen only a few times. The chain couples TRBV27 to TRBJ1-2; 8 positions agree with TRBD1. Germline CDR1 and CDR2: MNHEY and SMNVEV (reference sequence). J gave up 4 bases and V 7 bases, and 8 bases lay outside the gene matches. This CDR3 is 14 amino acids long. CDR3 region: CASTWTGYSYGYTF. The CDR3 DNA sequence: TGTGCCAGCACCTGGACAGGGTATAGCTATGGCTACACCTTC.

The gene calls are TRBV5-4 and TRBJ2-1, with 12 bases aligning to TRBD2. V was pared by 4 bases and J by 6 bases, with 8 bases of the junction left unmatched. This CDR3 has 16 amino acids. Germline V gene sequence: CDR1 SGHNT, CDR2 YYREEE (reference sequence). CDR3 bases: TGTGCCAGCAGCCCGTTCCCTAGCGGGGGGGCCAATGAGCAGTTCTTC. It specifies CASSPFPSGGANEQFF.

The chain combines TRBV30 with TRBJ1-3; D unresolved. Trimming took 2 bases from V and 1 from J, leaving 15 bases between them. CDR1 GTSNPN and CDR2 SVGIG come from the germline V gene (reference sequence). This CDR3 comprises 16 residues. The CDR3 region is CAWSRTTGVSGNTIYF. CDR3 DNA sequence: TGTGCCTGGAGTCGTACTACCGGGGTTTCTGGAAACACCATATATTTT.

The J gene is TRBJ2-7, the V gene TRBV12-3 or TRBV12-4, with TRBD1 as a possible D gene (5 bases). The V end lost 7 bases, the J end lost 5 bases, and 12 bases lay between the germline ends. The CDR3 contains 12 residues. The CDR3 DNA reads TGTGCCAGCACCTGGCGGACACACGAGCAGTACTTC. Its protein product is CASTWRTHEQYF.

This sequence joins TRBV11-2 and TRBJ2-1; no reliable D call. Trimming pared 0 bases from V and 1 base from J, leaving 7 bases between. The CDR3 sequence is 15 residues long. Germline V gives CDR1 SGHAT, CDR2 FQNNGV. The CDR3 DNA reads as TGTGCCAGCAGCTTAGAATTTAAATCCTACAATGAGCAGTTCTTC. Amino acids: CASSLEFKSYNEQFF.

The chain joins TRBV12-3 or TRBV12-4 to TRBJ2-5, with D possibly being TRBD1 (6 bases). This CDR3 is 13 amino acids long. With 4 bases removed from V and 7 bases from J, the gap between germline ends came to 13 bases. Here the CDR3 reads CASSSDRLGTQYF. CDR3 DNA: TGTGCCAGCAGTTCCGACAGGTTGGGGACCCAGTACTTC.

This rearrangement joins TRBV19 to TRBJ1-5; 8 bases line up with TRBD1. Germline V gene data show CDR1 as LNHDA and CDR2 as SQIVND (reference sequence). There are 15 residues in the CDR3. With V trimmed by 3 bases and J by 4 bases, 5 bases remained unmatched. CDR3 region: CASSIGTGQNQPQHF. Written as DNA, the CDR3 is TGTGCCAGTAGTATCGGGACAGGACAGAATCAGCCCCAGCATTTT.

V and J are TRBV6-8 and TRBJ2-1; 13 nucleotides line up with TRBD2. There are 16 residues in the CDR3. With 8 bases clipped from V and 0 bases from J, the junction kept 4 bases outside the gene matches. Germline V gene data show CDR1 as MNHGY and CDR2 as SAAAGT. The CDR3 coding sequence is TGTGCCAGCGGACTAGCGGGGGACCCCTCCTACAATGAGCAGTTCTTC. This gives the protein CASGLAGDPSYNEQFF.

The chain recombines TRBV4-2 with TRBJ2-7; 11 bases align to TRBD1. This CDR3 spans 17 amino acids. V lost 5 bases, J lost 4 bases, and 13 bases stayed unmatched. Germline CDR1 reads LGHNA; CDR2 reads YNFKEQ. CDR3 bases: TGTGCCAGCAGCTCCCGGGACAGGGGGTCCAGCGGGTACGAGCAGTACTTC. This gives the protein CASSSRDRGSSGYEQYF.

This chain uses TRBV19 with TRBJ1-2, with 8 bases lining up with TRBD1. The CDR3 contains 12 residues. Losses at the gene ends were 10 bases for V and 7 bases for J; bases not matched to a gene: 8. The germline V gene has CDR1 LNHDA and CDR2 SQIVND (reference sequence). CDR3 DNA: TGTGCCACTACGACAGGGGCCGGTGGCTACACCTTC. This gives the protein CATTTGAGGYTF.

Here the CDR3 reads CASSATGTSGYNEQFF. The CDR3 bases are TGTGCCAGCAGCGCTACCGGGACTAGCGGCTACAATGAGCAGTTCTTC. The chain uses TRBV9 and TRBJ2-1; TRBD2 matches 11 bases. CDR3 size: 16 residues. V lost 3 bases, J lost 3 bases, and 5 bases stayed unmatched. Germline lookup yields CDR1 SGDLS and CDR2 YYNGEE. Combining the CDR3 with reference TRBV9 and TRBJ2-1 gives the whole variable domain DSGVTQTPKHLITATGQRVTLRCSPRSGDLSVYWYQQSLDQGLQFLIQYYNGEERAKGNILERFSAQQFPDLHSELNLSSLELGDSALYFCASSATGTSGYNEQFFGPGTRLTVL.